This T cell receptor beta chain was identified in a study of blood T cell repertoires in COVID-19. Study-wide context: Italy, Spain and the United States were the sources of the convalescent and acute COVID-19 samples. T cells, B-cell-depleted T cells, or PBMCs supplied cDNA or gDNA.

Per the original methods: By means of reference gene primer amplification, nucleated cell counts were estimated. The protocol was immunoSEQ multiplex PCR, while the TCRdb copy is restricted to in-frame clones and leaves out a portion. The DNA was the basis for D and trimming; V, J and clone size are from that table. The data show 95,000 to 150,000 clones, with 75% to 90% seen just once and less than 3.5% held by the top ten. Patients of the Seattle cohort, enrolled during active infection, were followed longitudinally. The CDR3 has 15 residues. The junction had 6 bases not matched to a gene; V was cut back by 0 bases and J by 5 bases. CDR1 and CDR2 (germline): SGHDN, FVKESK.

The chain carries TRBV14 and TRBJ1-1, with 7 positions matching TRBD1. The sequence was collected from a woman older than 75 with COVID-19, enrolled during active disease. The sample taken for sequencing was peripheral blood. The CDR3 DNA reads TGTGCCAGCAGCCAAGATTCAATCAGGGGGACTGAAGCTTTCTTT. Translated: CASSQDSIRGTEAFF.